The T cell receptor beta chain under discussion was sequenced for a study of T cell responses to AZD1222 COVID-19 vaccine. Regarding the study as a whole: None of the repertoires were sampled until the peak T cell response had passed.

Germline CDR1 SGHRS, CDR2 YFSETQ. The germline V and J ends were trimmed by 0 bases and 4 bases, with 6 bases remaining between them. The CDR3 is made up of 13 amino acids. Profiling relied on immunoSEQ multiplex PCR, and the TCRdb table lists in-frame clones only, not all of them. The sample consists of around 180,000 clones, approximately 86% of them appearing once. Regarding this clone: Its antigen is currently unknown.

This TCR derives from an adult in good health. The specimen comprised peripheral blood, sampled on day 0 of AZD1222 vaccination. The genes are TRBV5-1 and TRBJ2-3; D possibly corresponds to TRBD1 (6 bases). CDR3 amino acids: CASSLEGADTQYF. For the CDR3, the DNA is TGCGCCAGCAGCTTGGAGGGGGCAGATACGCAGTATTTT.